This is a list of T cell receptor beta chains from one sample in a study of cytomegalovirus exposure and HLA in healthy donors. Sequenced by immunoSEQ multiplex PCR; TCRdb stores in-frame clones only, minus some. The sample consists of over 150,000 clones, 60% to 80% of them appearing once. Sequencing was performed on PBMCs. The source is a man in his thirties or forties in good health and CMV-seropositive. Both conserved end residues are part of each CDR3. A D gene is named only where the DNA matches it firmly. Clone size is shown for a subset of rows, as once, few, many or a class of expanded clone.

d_gene: TRBD2
abundance: .
j_gene: TRBJ2-1
v_gene: TRBV7-3
len: 16
CDR3aa: CASSLIPAGAYNEQFF
CDR3nt: TGTGCCAGCAGCTTAATTCCAGCGGGGGCTTACAATGAGCAGTTCTTC

d_gene: TRBD2
abundance: .
j_gene: TRBJ2-7
v_gene: TRBV2
len: 15
CDR3aa: CASRPLAGDAYEQYF
CDR3nt: TGTGCCAGCAGGCCACTAGCGGGGGATGCCTACGAGCAGTACTTC

d_gene: TRBD1
abundance: .
j_gene: TRBJ2-1
v_gene: TRBV5-4
len: 17
CDR3aa: CASIDMFSGQGKDEQFF
CDR3nt: TGTGCCAGCATTGATATGTTTTCGGGACAGGGAAAAGATGAGCAGTTCTTC

d_gene: .
abundance: .
j_gene: TRBJ2-2
v_gene: TRBV7-6
len: 14
CDR3aa: CASSFSGITGELFF
CDR3nt: TGTGCCAGCAGCTTTTCAGGGATCACCGGGGAGCTGTTTTTT

d_gene: TRBD1
abundance: .
j_gene: TRBJ2-3
v_gene: TRBV30
len: 15
CDR3aa: CAWSRGTGISDTQYF
CDR3nt: TGTGCCTGGAGCAGGGGGACAGGTATATCAGATACGCAGTATTTT

d_gene: .
abundance: .
j_gene: TRBJ2-5
v_gene: TRBV20-1
len: 11
CDR3aa: CSARRQETQYF
CDR3nt: TGCAGTGCTAGACGTCAAGAGACCCAGTACTTC

d_gene: .
abundance: .
j_gene: TRBJ1-4
v_gene: TRBV6-6
len: 14
CDR3aa: CASSYSRGEEKLFF
CDR3nt: TGTGCCAGCAGTTACTCCAGGGGTGAAGAAAAACTGTTTTTT

d_gene: .
abundance: .
j_gene: TRBJ2-7
v_gene: TRBV5-1
len: 16
CDR3aa: CASSSISRDTTYEQYF
CDR3nt: TGCGCCAGCAGCTCTATTAGCCGGGACACTACCTACGAGCAGTACTTC

d_gene: TRBD1
abundance: few
j_gene: TRBJ1-2
v_gene: TRBV19
len: 14
CDR3aa: CASSSLDRGRGYTF
CDR3nt: TGTGCCAGTAGTTCCCTGGACAGGGGTAGAGGCTACACCTTC

d_gene: .
abundance: .
j_gene: TRBJ2-5
v_gene: TRBV7-8
len: 13
CDR3aa: CASSFGPGETQYF
CDR3nt: TGTGCCAGCAGCTTTGGGCCGGGGGAGACCCAGTACTTC

d_gene: .
abundance: .
j_gene: TRBJ2-2
v_gene: TRBV9
len: 16
CDR3aa: CASSVDLQGLAGELFF
CDR3nt: TGTGCCAGCAGCGTAGACCTTCAGGGTTTGGCCGGGGAGCTGTTTTTT